The 12 T cell receptor beta chains presented below share a single source sample, sequenced in a study of CD8 T cells in ankylosing spondylitis. General observations from the study: Ankylosing spondylitis blood appeared to be characterized by a TCR beta motif of several highly homologous variants.

TCRdb re-derived calls from the 5' RACE reads in MiXCR, one entry per CDR3 protein. The top ten clones hold about 0.5% of a sample with 750,000 to 850,000 distinct CDR3 sequences, around 11% of them seen once. No cognate antigen is known for these TCRs. Sequenced sample: blood, either unsorted or a sorted T cell fraction (not recorded which). The receptors were sampled from a male donor with ankylosing spondylitis.

This clonotype was recorded many times. The chain couples TRBV28 to TRBJ2-1, with D possibly TRBD2 on 5 matching bases. Trimming cost V 5 bases and J 3 bases, with 14 bases left between them. Germline CDR1 reads MDHEN; CDR2 reads SYDVKM. The CDR3 totals 15 residues. CDR3 nucleotides: TGTGCCAGCAGTAAGAGGGAGTCGAGCTACAATGAGCAGTTCTTC. Translating gives CASSKRESSYNEQFF.

This clonotype was counted a few times. The chain links TRBV6-1 to TRBJ2-5, with 9 bases matching TRBD1. CDR3 size: 16 residues. Per germline, CDR1 MNHNS and CDR2 SASEGT. V lost 5 bases and J lost 5; bases outside the gene matches: 12. In DNA form, the CDR3 reads TGTGCCAGCAGTCGAATCAGGGGACAGGGTGTCGAGACCCAGTACTTC. It specifies CASSRIRGQGVETQYF.

In its sample, this clonotype was seen many times. The chain uses TRBV10-3 and TRBJ2-3, with a tentative D call TRBD1 (6 bases). Germline V gene sequence: CDR1 ENHRY, CDR2 SYGVKD. This CDR3 region has 15 residues. V was shortened by 4 bases and J by 6 bases, with 17 bases between the two germline ends. The CDR3 sequence: CAISGRDTGLDTQYF. The CDR3 region has the DNA TGTGCCATCAGTGGCCGGGACACGGGATTGGATACGCAGTATTTT.

As regards this clonotype: A junction boundary mismatches the germline segment, possibly from a read error. This chain joins TRBV7-7 and TRBJ2-2; 8 bases fit TRBD2. The CDR3 covers 14 residues. Germline V gene lookup returns CDR1 SSHAT and CDR2 FNYEAQ (reference sequence). CDR3 amino acids: CASSFRGGAGELFF. The CDR3 region has the DNA TGTGCTAGCAGCTTTCGGGGGGGTGCCGGGGAGCTGTTTTTT.

This clonotype has a handful of counts. DNA for the CDR3: TGTGCCAGCAGCTTATCCCGACTCTCCTACAATGAGCAGTTCTTC. As protein: CASSLSRLSYNEQFF. The chain links TRBV11-2 to TRBJ2-1; D gene unclear. The CDR3 totals 15 residues. Per germline, CDR1 SGHAT and CDR2 FQNNGV. V was clipped by 2 bases and J by 0 bases, with 8 bases between them.

The chain couples TRBV12-3 or TRBV12-4 to TRBJ2-3; 11 bases agree with TRBD2. V gave up 3 bases and J gave up 4 bases; unmatched junction bases: 6. The CDR3 has 16 residues. The chain's CDR3 is CASSLNSGGVADTQYF. The CDR3 DNA reads as TGTGCCAGCAGTTTGAATAGCGGGGGGGTCGCAGATACGCAGTATTTT.

This clonotype showed up just a few times. The genes are TRBV7-9 and TRBJ2-3; no reliable D call. Trimming cost V 4 bases and J 8 bases, with 13 bases left between them. The CDR3 covers 13 residues. Germline loops: CDR1 SEHNR, CDR2 FQNEAQ (reference sequence). The CDR3 loop reads CASSSGLRATQYF. In DNA form, the CDR3 reads TGTGCCAGCAGCTCTGGATTAAGGGCTACGCAGTATTTT. The full variable domain, in which reference TRBV7-9 and TRBJ2-3 provide the parts outside the CDR3, is DTGVSQNPRHKITKRGQNVTFRCDPISEHNRLYWYRQTLGQGPEFLTYFQNEAQLEKSRLLSDRFSAERPKGSFSTLEIQRTEQGDSAMYLCASSSGLRATQYFGPGTRLTVL.

This clonotype was picked up a small number of times. The rearrangement joins TRBV20-1 to TRBJ2-1, with D perhaps matching TRBD2 (5 bases). CDR3 length: 15 amino acids. The ends were cut back, 2 bases at V and 2 bases at J, with 13 bases in the middle. Looked up from germline, CDR1 is DFQATT and CDR2 is SNEGSKA (reference sequence). The CDR3, as DNA: TGCAGTGCTAGACCCGGGATCGGACCCTACAATGAGCAGTTCTTC. Residues: CSARPGIGPYNEQFF.

This clonotype was seen a handful of times. This chain joins TRBV20-1 and TRBJ1-3; D is perhaps TRBD1 (5 bases). Germline V gene data show CDR1 as DFQATT and CDR2 as SNEGSKA (reference sequence). The V gene lost 6 bases and the J gene lost 5 bases, with 20 bases spanning the gap. The CDR3 length is 15 residues. The CDR3 DNA follows: TGCAGTGCCCGACAGCCCATACCGGCGAGAAACACCATATATTTT. Its protein product is CSARQPIPARNTIYF.

This clonotype appeared once. The junction departs from the called germline gene at one end, perhaps through a read error. The chain combines TRBV28 with TRBJ1-2; no clear D. This CDR3 contains 12 residues. Germline loops: CDR1 MDHEN, CDR2 SYDVKM. The CDR3 sequence: CASRTQNYGYAF. The CDR3 DNA reads TGTGCCAGCAGGACACAAAACTATGGCTACGCCTTC.

This clonotype occurred a few times. The genes are TRBV6-6 and TRBJ2-6; the D is unclear. V shed 7 bases and J shed 1 base, with 5 bases lying between them. Germline loops: CDR1 MNHNY, CDR2 SVGAGI (reference sequence). The CDR3 loop spans 13 amino acids. The CDR3 DNA sequence: TGTGCCAGCACCAATTCTGGGGCCAACGTCCTGACTTTC. It codes for CASTNSGANVLTF.

The table lists this clonotype with a few counts. The V and J genes are TRBV7-8 and TRBJ2-1; 7 bases match TRBD1. The CDR3 sequence is 15 residues long. The junction had 12 bases not matched to a gene; V was cut back by 1 base and J by 12 bases. CDR1 is SGHVS, CDR2 FQNEAQ, per germline. CDR3 in amino acids: CASSLGQGADNRQFF. The DNA of the CDR3 is TGTGCCAGCAGCTTAGGACAGGGAGCCGATAATCGGCAGTTCTTC.